This T cell receptor beta chain was captured in a study of T cells after yellow fever vaccination (dated by TCRdb to about 2019). In terms of the full investigation: Libraries from fractions with low cell numbers were prepared with the SMART-Seq v4 Ultra Low Input RNA kit. To follow T-cell clones before and after primary and booster YFV17D yellow fever vaccination, bulk TCR alpha and beta repertoires were sequenced over time. Two healthy male donors, one aged 18 to 30 and one aged 30 to 40 years, made up the cohort. Bulk PBMC replicates and cell subsets were isolated from blood drawn at multiple timepoints before and after both primary and secondary immunization. The paper as a whole reports these results and caveats: A small fraction of clonotypes showed up in both the CD4 and CD8 compartments, probably as a result of convergent recombination. The secondary T-cell response was weaker than the primary response but faster, peaking on day 5 instead of day 15. FACS-sorted repertoires could contain abundant contaminating clonotypes from the bulk population, so computational filtering was required. After the booster, most of the clones that had expanded following primary vaccination were detected again (96% of CD4 and 85% to 90% of CD8), which suggests that memory was broadly maintained. Because the study included only a couple of donors, the extent to which the findings can be generalized is limited.

From the cysteine through the phenylalanine, the CDR3 covers 16 amino acids. Only the CDR3 portion is preserved as DNA: 48 bases, with reading frame beginning at the first base. V and J lose 2 bases and 2 bases, and a span of 16 bases separates them. This sample's treatment or condition label indicates: live attenuated yellow fever vaccine strain. At each blood-draw timepoint, two biological replicates of bulk PBMCs were collected. A standard Ficoll-Paque protocol was used to isolate PBMCs from peripheral blood. TriZol was used to extract RNA from bulk PBMCs, CD4 and CD8 fractions, and dextramer-positive and dextramer-negative fractions. The sample holds a few counts of this clonotype. Its antigen specificity is not known. Base qualities were left out, and no much larger clone turns up one base away. Synthesis of TCR cDNA relied on 5'RACE template switching, a step that introduced a universal primer site along with unique molecular identifiers. Priming for cDNA synthesis came from both the TCR alpha and TCR beta constant segments. Two PCR steps were used to amplify libraries, with sample barcodes and sequencing adapters being added in the second step. Libraries were sequenced on Illumina HiSeq 2500 (2x100 bp) or NovaSeq (2x150 bp). Per the source publication's procedure: MIGEC handled demultiplexing of reads and collapsing into UMI consensus sequences, while MiXCR performed V(D)J alignment. Vaccine-responding clonotypes were defined with edgeR using replicate PBMC samples, requiring FDR below 0.01 and a log2 fold change above 5 up to day 15. Each bulk clonotype was labeled CD4 or CD8 based on which sequenced repertoire, CD4 or CD8, contained the clonotype at higher abundance. TCRdb reanalyzed the raw reads on its own, using fastp at Q25 for trimming and MiXCR for clone calling, and kept in-frame beta chains. Rows matching on CDR3 protein sequence are summarized as one entry with the most common DNA and genes. TCRdb's processing, not the authors' own work, is the source of the V and J calls. The sample contains roughly 340,000 distinct CDR3 sequences, 8.7% of them found a single time. The ten largest clones add up to roughly 18% of the sample.

This sequence originates from a man aged 18 to 30 who received the YFV17D yellow fever vaccine. The V and J genes are TRBV12-3 or TRBV12-4 and TRBJ2-7; a weak D assignment points to TRBD2 (5 bases agree). The source material was PBMCs, sampled on the day of the first yellow fever vaccination. The CDR3: CASSLSGILGAYEQYF. The sequenced DNA is TGTGCCAGCAGTTTAAGCGGAATCCTAGGTGCCTACGAGCAGTACTTC.